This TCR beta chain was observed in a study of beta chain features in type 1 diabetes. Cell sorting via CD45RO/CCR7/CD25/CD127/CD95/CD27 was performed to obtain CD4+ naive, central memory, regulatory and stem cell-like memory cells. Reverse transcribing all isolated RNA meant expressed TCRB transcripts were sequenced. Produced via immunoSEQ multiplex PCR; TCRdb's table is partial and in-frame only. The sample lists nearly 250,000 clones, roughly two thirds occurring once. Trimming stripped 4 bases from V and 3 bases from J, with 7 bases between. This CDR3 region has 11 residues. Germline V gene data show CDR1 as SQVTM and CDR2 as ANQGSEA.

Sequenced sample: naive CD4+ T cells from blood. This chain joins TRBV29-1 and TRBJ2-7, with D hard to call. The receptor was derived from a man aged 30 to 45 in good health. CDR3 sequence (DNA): TGCAGCGTTGGCTTGAGCTACGAGCAGTACTTC. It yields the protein CSVGLSYEQYF.